One sample yielded the 29 T cell receptor beta chains listed below, sequenced in a study of T cell changes during pregnancy in multiple sclerosis. Method: immunoSEQ multiplex PCR; TCRdb's copy keeps in-frame clones and lacks some. This sample has roughly 40,000 clones; approximately 90% occur once, and the top ten carry 0.65% to 0.9%. The source material was CD4+ T cells from peripheral blood mononuclear cells, sampled before pregnancy. The receptor source for this set is a female donor with multiple sclerosis, enrolled in a pregnancy study.

The chain employs TRBV12-5 and TRBJ2-5, with a tentative D call TRBD1 (5 bases). Germline V lookup: CDR1 LGHNT, CDR2 FRNRAP. V was shortened by 5 bases and J by 5 bases, with 18 bases between the two germline ends. The CDR3 has 15 residues. DNA for the CDR3: TGTGCTAGTGGTCCCAATACACCAGGGTTGGAGACCCAGTACTTC. Its protein is CASGPNTPGLETQYF.

The chain combines TRBV4-2 with TRBJ1-1; D might be TRBD1 (5 bases). Germline CDR1 LGHNA, CDR2 YNFKEQ. V was trimmed by 3 bases and J by 4 bases, leaving 15 bases between them. This CDR3 is 15 amino acids long. The CDR3 DNA sequence: TGTGCCAGCAGCCAGCCCCACGGGCAGGGCACTGAAGCTTTCTTT. This sequence encodes CASSQPHGQGTEAFF.

This clone was found once. The chain is built from TRBV2 and TRBJ1-4; no firm D call. The CDR3 runs to 14 residues. V was clipped by 10 bases and J by 0 bases, with 12 bases between them. CDR1 SNHLY and CDR2 FYNNEI come from the germline V gene. The CDR3 nucleotides are TGTGCCACCTCACCAAGAGCAACTAATGAAAAACTGTTTTTT. This encodes CATSPRATNEKLFF.

The genes are TRBV5-4 and TRBJ2-3; the match to TRBD2 covers 11 bases. Germline-derived CDR1 and CDR2 are SGHNT and YYREEE (reference sequence). The CDR3 covers 15 residues. Trimming removed 6 bases from V and 4 bases from J; junction bases left unmatched: 7. In DNA form, the CDR3 reads TGTGCCAGCACAACTAGCGGGGGCGCGGCAGATACGCAGTATTTT. This sequence encodes CASTTSGGAADTQYF.

The J gene is TRBJ1-1, the V gene TRBV4-1; D is unclear. The CDR3 sequence is 12 residues long. Looked up from germline, CDR1 is MGHRA and CDR2 is YSYEKL. The germline V and J ends were trimmed by 1 base and 10 bases, with 10 bases remaining between them. As DNA, the CDR3 is TGCGCCAGCAGCCAAGCTACGAGGGTAGCTTTCTTT. Protein sequence: CASSQATRVAFF.

The CDR3 nucleotides are TGTGCCAGCAGCTTGGCGGGGGGACCCTACGAGCAGTACTTC. Its protein product is CASSLAGGPYEQYF. The chain couples TRBV6-1 to TRBJ2-7; 8 bases are a match to TRBD2. This CDR3 has 14 amino acids. Trimming removed 6 bases from V and 2 bases from J; junction bases left unmatched: 6. Germline V gene sequence: CDR1 MNHNS, CDR2 SASEGT.

The chain joins TRBV4-2 to TRBJ1-5; TRBD1 might be the D (5 bases). Germline CDR1 is LGHNA and CDR2 is YNFKEQ. V lost 2 bases and J 0 bases, leaving 8 bases between the germline ends. This CDR3 is 15 amino acids long. CDR3: CASSQTGDSNQPQHF. The CDR3 bases are TGTGCCAGCAGCCAAACAGGAGATAGCAATCAGCCCCAGCATTTT.

The chain uses TRBV2 and TRBJ1-4; D unresolved. V lost 4 bases and J lost 2, with 11 bases in between. This CDR3 has 15 amino acids. Germline V gene data show CDR1 as SNHLY and CDR2 as FYNNEI. CDR3 sequence reads: CASSAGGMTNEKLFF. The CDR3 DNA reads TGTGCCAGCAGTGCGGGAGGGATGACTAATGAAAAACTGTTTTTT.

The gene calls are TRBV5-6 and TRBJ1-4; TRBD1 might be the D (5 bases). This CDR3 comprises 15 residues. Germline assignment: CDR1 SGHDT and CDR2 YYEEEE. V shed 0 bases and J shed 8 bases, with 14 bases lying between them. This CDR3 is CASSLVDQGGEKLFF. In nucleotides, the CDR3 is TGTGCCAGCAGCTTGGTGGATCAGGGAGGGGAAAAACTGTTTTTT.

The chain couples TRBV7-3 to TRBJ2-1; 14 nucleotides agree with TRBD2. The CDR3 is 16 residues long. CDR1 and CDR2 from the germline V gene are SGHTA and FQGTGA. Trimming took 5 bases from V and 2 from J; bases not matched to a gene: 2. The CDR3 protein is CASSGGLAGAYNEQFF. The CDR3 DNA is TGTGCCAGCAGCGGGGGACTAGCGGGGGCCTACAATGAGCAGTTCTTC.

The chain has TRBV5-1 and TRBJ1-2; 9 positions agree with TRBD1. V shed 0 bases and J 4 bases; nucleotides not matched to a gene: 13. The CDR3 spans 18 residues. Germline CDR1 reads SGHRS; CDR2 reads YFSETQ. This CDR3 is CASSLGGRDRAVSYGYTF. The CDR3 region has the DNA TGCGCCAGCAGCTTGGGCGGAAGGGACAGGGCGGTTTCCTATGGCTACACCTTC.

V usage is TRBV9 and J usage is TRBJ2-7; D gene uncertain. This CDR3 region has 14 residues. Per the germline V gene, CDR1 is SGDLS and CDR2 is YYNGEE. V was shortened by 5 bases and J by 3 bases, with 15 bases between the two germline ends. The CDR3, as DNA: TGTGCCAGCAGTCATGGTAGCTCCAACTACGAGCAGTACTTC. Translated: CASSHGSSNYEQYF.

This clone was counted once. This chain links TRBV7-2 with TRBJ2-3; no clear D gene. Trimming shortened V by 0 bases and J by 8 bases, and 15 bases separated the two germline ends. CDR1 is SGHTA, CDR2 FQGNSA, per germline. The CDR3 is made up of 15 amino acids. Here the CDR3 reads CASSLARDNAATQYF. CDR3 nucleotide sequence: TGTGCCAGCAGCTTAGCGCGCGACAACGCTGCTACGCAGTATTTT.

This chain links TRBV7-2 with TRBJ2-1, with TRBD2 as a possible D gene (7 bases). Trimming left V 5 bases short and J 2 bases short, with 16 bases between. Germline V CDR1 and CDR2: SGHTA, FQGNSA. CDR3 length: 16 residues. In DNA form, the CDR3 reads TGTGCCAGCAGCGTAAGGGGGGGGAGTACCTACAATGAGCAGTTCTTC. Amino acids: CASSVRGGSTYNEQFF.

This clone was detected once. The V gene is TRBV11-2, the J gene TRBJ2-1, with 9 nucleotides matching TRBD1. CDR1 SGHAT and CDR2 FQNNGV come from the germline V gene. CDR3 length equals 15 residues. Trimming cost V 6 bases and J 8 bases; bases outside gene matches: 11. Here the CDR3 DNA reads TGTGCCAGCAGTCGACAGGGGGGCCATTCAGATGAGCAGTTCTTC. This codes for CASSRQGGHSDEQFF.

The J gene is TRBJ2-7, the V gene TRBV18, with 9 bases lining up with TRBD1. Germline V gene sequence: CDR1 KGHSH, CDR2 LQKENI. With 3 bases clipped from V and 0 bases from J, the junction kept 0 bases outside the gene matches. This CDR3 spans 14 amino acids. CDR3: CASSPDRGSYEQYF. The CDR3 bases are TGTGCCAGCTCACCGGACAGGGGCTCCTACGAGCAGTACTTC. The full variable domain, with the rest looked up from reference TRBV18 and TRBJ2-7, is NAGVMQNPRHLVRRRGQEARLRCSPMKGHSHVYWYRQLPEEGLKFMVYLQKENIIDESGMPKERFSAEFPKEGPSILRIQQVVRGDSAAYFCASSPDRGSYEQYFGPGTRLTVT.

This sequence joins TRBV19 and TRBJ2-3; possibly TRBD2 for D (6 bases). CDR1 is LNHDA, CDR2 SQIVND, per germline (reference sequence). V lost 5 bases, J lost 3 bases, and 15 bases lay in between. The CDR3 totals 15 residues. The CDR3 DNA sequence: TGTGCCAGTAGTGCCCCCGGGGGATTTACAGATACGCAGTATTTT. The encoded protein is CASSAPGGFTDTQYF.

This clone was observed a handful of times. The gene calls are TRBV6-1 and TRBJ1-2, with a tentative D call TRBD1 (6 bases). Deletions cut 1 base from V and 7 bases from J, with 19 bases between. CDR1 MNHNS and CDR2 SASEGT come from the germline V gene. The CDR3 is 16 amino acids. The CDR3 region has the DNA TGTGCCAGCAGTGAAGTTCGCGGCAGGGGCACCGGTGGCTACACCTTC. It yields the protein CASSEVRGRGTGGYTF.

This sequence joins TRBV19 and TRBJ2-3; 9 nucleotides agree with TRBD1. CDR1 and CDR2 (germline): LNHDA, SQIVND (reference sequence). This CDR3 comprises 14 residues. Trimming took 6 bases from V and 8 from J; bases not matched to a gene: 9. The CDR3 nucleotides are TGTGCCAGTAGCAGACAGGGGGAAGGGGGTACGCAGTATTTT. Residues: CASSRQGEGGTQYF.

The chain couples TRBV6-5 to TRBJ1-1, with TRBD1 as a possible D gene (5 bases). V was cut by 7 bases and J by 0 bases, with 15 bases left in between. CDR3 length: 15 amino acids. Germline CDR1 MNHEY, CDR2 SVGAGI. The CDR3 region is CASTPGGAMNTEAFF. CDR3 DNA sequence: TGTGCCAGCACTCCCGGAGGGGCGATGAACACTGAAGCTTTCTTT.

The V call is TRBV6-6, the J call TRBJ1-2, with 11 bases aligning to TRBD1. V dropped 4 bases and J dropped 5; count of bases not matched to a gene: 9. The length of the CDR3 is 16 residues. Germline assignment: CDR1 MNHNY and CDR2 SVGAGI (reference sequence). In DNA form, the CDR3 reads TGTGCCAGCAGTTCCCTCCGGGACAGGGGGGATTATGGCTACACCTTC. Translating it yields CASSSLRDRGDYGYTF.

This clone was found a few times. The chain couples TRBV5-6 to TRBJ1-5; D call uncertain. V was trimmed by 3 bases and J by 0 bases, leaving 10 bases between them. The CDR3 runs to 15 residues. CDR1 and CDR2 from the germline V gene are SGHDT and YYEEEE. The DNA for the CDR3 is TGTGCCAGCAGCTCCGGACTGTATAGCAATCAGCCCCAGCATTTT. This encodes CASSSGLYSNQPQHF.

V and J are TRBV6-5 and TRBJ1-2; the D is unclear. V lost 1 base, J lost 4 bases, and 16 bases lay in between. Germline V gene lookup returns CDR1 MNHEY and CDR2 SVGAGI. The CDR3 contains 16 residues. CDR3 residues: CASSYFPPRASYGYTF. The CDR3 nucleotides read TGTGCCAGCAGTTACTTCCCACCGCGAGCGTCCTATGGCTACACCTTC.

This clone was observed once. Its ends do not fully match the called genes, so a read error is possible. V and J are TRBV4-3 and TRBJ2-5; 16 bases fit TRBD2. Germline V lookup: CDR1 LGHNA, CDR2 YSLEER. The CDR3 length is 19 residues. This chain's CDR3 is CASGQARPGLAGGRGTQYF. The CDR3 region has the DNA TGCGCCAGCGGCCAAGCCAGACCGGGACTAGCGGGGGGGCGGGGGACCCAGTACTTC.

This chain links TRBV11-1 with TRBJ2-5; TRBD2 aligns across 7 bases. The germline V gene encodes CDR1 SGHAT and CDR2 FQDESV (reference sequence). The CDR3 runs 16 residues. Trimming took 2 bases from V and 5 from J; bases not matched to a gene: 11. As DNA, the CDR3 is TGTGCCAGCAGCTTACCGAGGACTAGTAGCCTGGAGACCCAGTACTTC. It translates to CASSLPRTSSLETQYF.

CDR3 nucleotide sequence: TGTGCCATCAGTGAGGAACCGGGACAGGGGGACTATGGCTACACCTTC. The encoded protein is CAISEEPGQGDYGYTF. The chain has TRBV10-3 and TRBJ1-2; 11 bases are a match to TRBD1. The CDR3 length is 16 residues. The germline V gene encodes CDR1 ENHRY and CDR2 SYGVKD. V lost 2 bases to trimming and J lost 3 bases; unmatched junction nucleotides: 5.

The chain combines TRBV4-2 with TRBJ2-7; 8 bases fit TRBD2. Germline V gene sequence: CDR1 LGHNA, CDR2 YNFKEQ. J was trimmed by 5 bases and V by 2 bases; bases with no gene match: 14. CDR3 size: 17 residues. Here the CDR3 DNA reads TGTGCCAGCAGCCAATTCGGGGGGGGGACAACCGTAAACGAGCAGTACTTC. Its translation: CASSQFGGGTTVNEQYF.

The chain combines TRBV11-1 with TRBJ2-2, with 9 bases lining up with TRBD1. The V and J ends lost 8 bases and 6 bases, in that order; junction bases with no gene match: 10. CDR1 is SGHAT and CDR2 is FQDESV in the germline V gene (reference sequence). The CDR3 has 15 amino acids. The CDR3 is CASWGQGGKSGELFF. The DNA of the CDR3 is TGTGCCAGCTGGGGACAGGGTGGAAAGTCCGGGGAGCTGTTTTTT.

The chain recombines TRBV7-3 with TRBJ1-2; no firm D call. V lost 8 bases and J lost 5, with 15 bases in between. The CDR3 extends over 13 amino acids. Looked up from germline, CDR1 is SGHTA and CDR2 is FQGTGA. The CDR3, as DNA: TGTGCCAGCGAGGTGGGCGGAGGATATGGCTACACCTTC. Amino acid sequence: CASEVGGGYGYTF.